The sequence of this TCR beta chain was determined in a study of T cells expressing NK-cell markers. Study information: Repertoire data for TCR beta were derived from sorted T cells (CD3+CD56+NKG2C+, CD3+CD56+NKG2C- and CD3+CD56-NKG2C+). Whole-study findings and limits: The leading position in the CD3+CD56-NKG2C+ fraction of several donors also went to these clonotypes. In more than 5 donors, dominant CD3+CD56+NKG2C+ clonotypes ranked among the top 10 CD8+ clonotypes.

Using the 5' RACE reads, TCRdb records one entry per CDR3 protein without DNA. The sample is made up of about 550,000 distinct CDR3 sequences, and the top ten hold approximately 3.5% of it. In germline, CDR1 is SGHRS, CDR2 YFSETQ. The CDR3 runs 14 residues. As for this clonotype: The target antigen is unknown.

The gene calls are TRBV5-1 and TRBJ2-1. This sequence was found in a young man in good health. Input material: blood T cells: a sorted CD56 or NKG2C T cell subset, CD4+ or CD8+ T cells, or bulk PBMC T cells (not recorded which). The CDR3 sequence is CASREGGPYNEQFF.